Listed here are 5 T cell receptor beta chains from one sample, sequenced in a study of human T cells and chemical hapten exposure listed by TCRdb under 2021. This specimen's time point label, interpreted: pre-sensitization, week 0. This specimen's treatment or condition label, per the study, means: therapeutic diphenylcyclopropenone sensitization with weekly scalp DPC. The library was generated by RACE. Sequencing relied on a NextSeq 500. The public sequencing data were trimmed at Q25 with fastp and processed into clonotypes with MiXCR by TCRdb, which kept only in-frame beta chains. Merged by CDR3 protein, the rows form single entries marked with the most common genes and DNA. Counted in this sample were about 80,000 distinct CDR3 sequences; 12% to 15% of them appeared once. The top ten hold 3.5% to 6% of the sample. This specimen was whole blood, taken in connection with sensitization to the hapten diphenylcyclopropenone (DPC). The receptors here all came from a woman aged 45-65 years with alopecia areata. Some clones in this sample may be carry-over from other donors' samples.

This clonotype was counted ten times or more. The chain combines TRBV20-1 with TRBJ2-3; 8 positions match TRBD2. Per germline, CDR1 DFQATT and CDR2 SNEGSKA (reference sequence). V lost 1 base to trimming and J lost 2 bases; unmatched junction nucleotides: 2. CDR3 length equals 14 residues. Here the CDR3 DNA reads TGCAGTGCTAGAGTAGCGGGGTTCACAGATACGCAGTATTTT. It encodes CSARVAGFTDTQYF.

This clonotype has just a few counts. V usage is TRBV5-1 and J usage is TRBJ1-1; D gene ambiguous. Germline CDR1 and CDR2: SGHRS and YFSETQ. This CDR3 spans 14 amino acids. Trimming pared 4 bases from V and 3 bases from J, leaving 13 bases between. The DNA for the CDR3 is TGCGCCAGCAGCACAAGGGAGAGTGACACTGAAGCTTTCTTT. Its protein product is CASSTRESDTEAFF.

This clonotype was seen repeatedly, ten times or more. This sequence joins TRBV6-2 or TRBV6-3 and TRBJ2-7, with D hard to call. CDR3 length: 15 amino acids. Germline assignment: CDR1 MNHEY and CDR2 SVGEGT. Trimming pared 2 bases from V and 0 bases from J, leaving 11 bases between. Here the CDR3 DNA reads TGTGCCAGCAGTTACGTCGCCCAGACCTCCTACGAGCAGTACTTC. Residues: CASSYVAQTSYEQYF.

The chain has TRBV5-6 and TRBJ2-7; either TRBD1 or TRBD2 may fit D (5 bases each). Germline assignment: CDR1 SGHDT and CDR2 YYEEEE. V was cut by 9 bases and J by 2 bases, with 21 bases left in between. CDR3 length: 15 residues. CDR3 loop: CATRESGAGPYEQYF. Here the CDR3 DNA reads TGTGCCACCAGGGAGTCCGGGGCAGGGCCCTACGAGCAGTACTTC.

There are many counts of this clonotype. The gene calls are TRBV4-3 and TRBJ2-3, with 10 bases identical to TRBD1. The V and J ends lost 3 bases and 13 bases, in that order; junction bases with no gene match: 10. The germline gives CDR1 LGHNA, CDR2 YSLEER. The length of the CDR3 is 14 residues. The DNA for the CDR3 is TGCGCCAGCAGCCATGGGACAGGGGTGGGTTTGGAGTATTTT. Protein product: CASSHGTGVGLEYF.